This paragraph covers one TCR beta chain sequence. What it binds is not known. The CDR3 length is 18 residues. The ends were cut back, 3 bases at V and 4 bases at J, with 22 bases in the middle. CDR1 is LNHDA and CDR2 is SQIVND in the germline V gene (reference sequence). Unrecorded immune exposures were likely, despite nominal health at sampling. The data were taken from a study of cytomegalovirus exposure and HLA in healthy donors. In the study overall: Within the Caucasian-associated ancestry cluster were roughly 81% of the approximately 400 genotyped donors.

Study-wide points: Reports showed the classifier diagnosing cytomegalovirus status with high specificity and sensitivity. In a later analysis, V- and J-gene trimming of beta chains associated with a DCLRE1C missense variant, replicated independently.

This PCR relied on a set of 60 Vbeta primers and 13 Jbeta primers. Assay used: immunoSEQ multiplex PCR; TCRdb lists only in-frame clones, some missing. Here the sample table reports roughly 80,000 clones. The sample consisted of PBMCs. The V gene is TRBV19, the J gene TRBJ1-5, with D tentatively TRBD1 (5 bases). The receptor's source is a girl between 5 and 17 years old in good health and CMV-seropositive. The CDR3 here is CASSIPAMAGLRNQPQHF. The CDR3 coding sequence is TGTGCCAGTAGTATCCCGGCCATGGCGGGGCTGAGGAATCAGCCCCAGCATTTT.